One and the same sample provided the 22 T cell receptor beta chains below, sequenced in a study of T cells in Graves' hyperthyroidism and ophthalmopathy (dated by TCRdb to between 2018 and 2020). Libraries were constructed by multiplex PCR. The listed sequencing device is Illumina HiSeq 2000. The TCR beta CDR3 regions were amplified from the RNA transcripts. The first round of RT-PCR for the TCR CDR3 was performed with the HTBI primer set and the Qiagen OneStep RT-PCR kit. TCRdb applied fastp at Q25 and MiXCR to the public reads, then kept only in-frame beta chains. Entries are consolidated by CDR3 protein sequence, retaining the most common genes and DNA. The sample data list over 700,000 distinct CDR3 sequences, and approximately 18% of these were observed just once. In total, the top ten clones hold approximately 15% of the sample. Sample: blood. These receptor sequences come from a woman aged 45 to 65 with Graves' hyperthyroidism that later progressed to Graves' ophthalmopathy.

CDR3 in amino acids: CASFGSRNYGYTF. CDR3 DNA sequence: TGTGCCAGCTTCGGGTCCCGTAACTATGGCTACACCTTC. The chain has TRBV12-3 or TRBV12-4 and TRBJ1-2; D gene ambiguous. The CDR3 covers 13 residues. Trimming removed 8 bases from V and 1 base from J, with 11 bases in between.

This clonotype was recorded a few times. The CDR3 bases are TGCGCCAGCAGCCTGTCTTGGGGTACCAATCAGCCCCAGCATTTT. Translated, it gives CASSLSWGTNQPQHF. The V call is TRBV5-1, the J call TRBJ1-5, with D uncertain. CDR1 SGHRS and CDR2 YFSETQ come from the germline V gene. V shed 4 bases and J shed 3 bases, with 14 bases lying between them. This CDR3 has 15 residues.

V and J are TRBV18 and TRBJ2-2, with unresolved D. The V gene lost 3 bases and the J gene lost 6 bases, with 14 bases spanning the gap. The germline gives CDR1 KGHSH, CDR2 LQKENI. CDR3 length: 15 residues. CDR3 residues: CASSPGRSGPGELFF. DNA of the CDR3: TGTGCCAGCTCACCGGGAAGGAGTGGACCCGGGGAGCTGTTTTTT.

This clonotype was recorded many times. The rearrangement joins TRBV27 to TRBJ2-5, with D tentatively TRBD1 or TRBD2 (5 bases each). The length of the CDR3 is 15 residues. Germline V gene sequence: CDR1 MNHEY, CDR2 SMNVEV (reference sequence). V was clipped by 5 bases and J by 0 bases, with 13 bases between them. This CDR3 is CASSPGREYQETQYF. CDR3 nucleotides: TGTGCCAGCAGTCCGGGCAGGGAGTACCAAGAGACCCAGTACTTC.

The table lists this clonotype with a few counts. The chain carries TRBV14 and TRBJ1-3; D unclear. V lost 4 bases and J lost 8, with 9 bases in between. This CDR3 has 12 amino acids. Per the germline V gene, CDR1 is SGHDN and CDR2 is FVKESK. The CDR3 DNA sequence: TGTGCCAGCAGCCTCGCCCGAGACACCATATATTTT. Its translation is CASSLARDTIYF.

The sample holds many counts of this clonotype. V gene TRBV15 combines with J gene TRBJ1-2; 7 positions match TRBD1. This CDR3 region has 15 residues. Germline V gene lookup returns CDR1 LNHNV and CDR2 YYDKDF (reference sequence). The J segment lost 2 bases and the V segment lost 1 base, leaving 4 bases of the junction unmatched. CDR3 protein: CATSRAQGWNYGYTF. DNA for the CDR3: TGTGCCACCAGCAGAGCACAGGGGTGGAACTATGGCTACACCTTC.

Concerning this clonotype itself: One base away lies a much larger clone, so this may be a sequencing read error. The V call is TRBV20-1, the J call TRBJ2-5; D is perhaps TRBD2 (6 bases). The DNA end is a closer match to TRBJ2-1, so the J assignment may be wrong. Germline lookup yields CDR1 DFQATT and CDR2 SNEGSKA (reference sequence). CDR3 length: 15 amino acids. CDR3 residues: CSARGGGASQETQFF. The CDR3 bases are TGCAGTGCTAGAGGGGGCGGGGCGTCACAAGAGACCCAGTTCTTC.

Ten or more counts support this clonotype. V gene TRBV12-3 or TRBV12-4 combines with J gene TRBJ1-1; TRBD1 matches at 9 bases. CDR3 length: 15 amino acids. The junction had 2 bases not matched to a gene; V was cut back by 0 bases and J by 3 bases. CDR3 bases: TGTGCCAGCAGTTTAGCGACAGGGGGGTACACTGAAGCTTTCTTT. It yields the protein CASSLATGGYTEAFF.

This clonotype was recorded a few times. The rearrangement links TRBV24-1 to TRBJ2-5; D may be TRBD1 or TRBD2 (5 bases each). This CDR3 is built from 17 residues. V was shortened by 4 bases and J by 0 bases, with 17 bases between the two germline ends. Germline V gene data show CDR1 as KGHDR and CDR2 as SFDVKD. The CDR3 DNA reads as TGTGCCACCAGTGACTGGGATCGGGGCGTGTACCAAGAGACCCAGTACTTC. It codes for CATSDWDRGVYQETQYF.

This clonotype was seen a few times. The rearrangement links TRBV20-1 to TRBJ1-6, with 10 nucleotides matching TRBD1. The trim removed 4 bases at V and 10 bases at J, leaving 7 bases unmatched. The germline V gene encodes CDR1 DFQATT and CDR2 SNEGSKA (reference sequence). The CDR3 has 14 residues. CDR3 protein: CSATRDRGGSPLHF. Here the CDR3 DNA reads TGCAGTGCTACCCGGGACAGGGGAGGATCACCCCTCCACTTT.

CDR3: CASSIQGRSTEAFF. CDR3 nucleotide sequence: TGTGCCAGTAGTATTCAGGGACGGTCCACTGAAGCTTTCTTT. This chain connects TRBV19 to TRBJ1-1; maybe TRBD1 (5 bases). Germline V gene lookup returns CDR1 LNHDA and CDR2 SQIVND (reference sequence). The CDR3 runs to 14 residues. The ends were cut back, 3 bases at V and 4 bases at J, with 12 bases in the middle.

This clonotype was counted ten times or more. This rearrangement joins TRBV3-1 to TRBJ1-6; no definite D call. From germline, CDR1 is LGHDT and CDR2 YNNKEL (reference sequence). Trimming left V 5 bases short and J 10 bases short, with 18 bases between. The CDR3 length is 15 residues. The CDR3 DNA is TGTGCCAGCAGCGAAGGGCTGGGCAATCGGTCACCCCTCCACTTT. Amino acids: CASSEGLGNRSPLHF.

The chain employs TRBV12-3 or TRBV12-4 and TRBJ2-7, with D perhaps assigned TRBD1 or TRBD2 (5 bases each). The CDR3 is 14 amino acids. The V end was cut by 6 bases, the J end by 2 bases, with 14 bases between. For the CDR3, the DNA is TGTGCCAGCAGCCCTACTAGGGACCCCTACGAGCAGTACTTC. Translating it yields CASSPTRDPYEQYF.

The rearrangement joins TRBV6-1 to TRBJ2-3; possibly TRBD1 or TRBD2 for D (5 bases each). From germline, CDR1 is MNHNS and CDR2 SASEGT. The length of the CDR3 is 13 residues. Trimming stripped 6 bases from V and 5 bases from J, with 12 bases between. CDR3 sequence: CASSTGRRDTQYF. CDR3 sequence (DNA): TGTGCCAGCAGCACGGGGCGAAGAGATACGCAGTATTTT.

This sequence joins TRBV7-9 and TRBJ1-1; 10 positions agree with TRBD1. The CDR3 is made up of 15 amino acids. The ends lost 1 base at V and 4 bases at J; junction bases unmatched: 3. Germline V CDR1 and CDR2: SEHNR, FQNEAQ (reference sequence). CDR3: CASSLVGQGVTEAFF. CDR3 coding DNA: TGTGCCAGCAGCTTAGTAGGACAGGGGGTCACTGAAGCTTTCTTT.

J is TRBJ1-4 and V is TRBV7-9; 7 bases match TRBD1. J was trimmed by 3 bases and V by 5 bases; bases with no gene match: 12. This CDR3 contains 17 residues. In germline, CDR1 is SEHNR, CDR2 FQNEAQ (reference sequence). The CDR3 loop reads CASSLDRDAWANEKLFF. CDR3 bases: TGTGCCAGCAGCCTCGACAGGGATGCGTGGGCTAATGAAAAACTGTTTTTT.

This chain joins TRBV6-5 and TRBJ1-6; no clear D. V lost 7 bases and J 6 bases, leaving 22 bases between the germline ends. CDR1 MNHEY and CDR2 SVGAGI come from the germline V gene. This CDR3 comprises 17 residues. The CDR3 DNA reads as TGTGCCAGCACCCAATCCTACGGACCGACGCCTAATTCACCCCTCCACTTT. It translates to CASTQSYGPTPNSPLHF.

The chain has TRBV2 and TRBJ1-1; D perhaps matches TRBD1 (6 bases). V lost 9 bases, J lost 3 bases, and 14 bases lay in between. CDR1 is SNHLY, CDR2 FYNNEI, per germline. The CDR3 is 13 residues long. In DNA, the CDR3 is TGTGCCAGTATCCCAGGGGACTACACTGAAGCTTTCTTT. Translation: CASIPGDYTEAFF.

CDR3 region: CASSFPAGPTNEKLFF. The DNA for the CDR3 is TGTGCCAGCAGCTTTCCGGCGGGGCCAACTAATGAAAAACTGTTTTTT. The gene calls are TRBV7-2 and TRBJ1-4; D is perhaps TRBD1 (5 bases). Germline loops: CDR1 SGHTA, CDR2 FQGNSA. CDR3 size: 16 residues. The V end was cut by 3 bases, the J end by 0 bases, with 11 bases between.

In this sample, this clonotype turned up a few times. V and J are TRBV3-1 and TRBJ1-1; D unresolved. This CDR3 is built from 13 residues. Trimming took 8 bases from V and 5 from J, leaving 15 bases between them. Germline assignment: CDR1 LGHDT and CDR2 YNNKEL (reference sequence). The CDR3 sequence: CASGPGRRTEAFF. In DNA, the CDR3 is TGTGCCAGCGGGCCAGGAAGGCGTACTGAAGCTTTCTTT.

In this sample, this clonotype turned up many times. The chain has TRBV3-1 and TRBJ1-1; no firm D call. Per the germline V gene, CDR1 is LGHDT and CDR2 is YNNKEL (reference sequence). The CDR3 has 15 amino acids. The V end was cut by 6 bases, the J end by 0 bases, with 14 bases between. For the CDR3, the DNA is TGTGCCAGCAGTCGAATCGGGGTCATGAACACTGAAGCTTTCTTT. Amino acid sequence: CASSRIGVMNTEAFF.

This clonotype was picked up many times. The J gene is TRBJ1-1, the V gene TRBV7-9, with D unresolved. From germline, CDR1 is SEHNR and CDR2 FQNEAQ (reference sequence). Trimming stripped 5 bases from V and 1 base from J, with 11 bases between. The length of the CDR3 is 14 residues. The CDR3 DNA follows: TGTGCCAGCAGCCCAACCCTGCAGAACACTGAAGCTTTCTTT. Its protein product is CASSPTLQNTEAFF.